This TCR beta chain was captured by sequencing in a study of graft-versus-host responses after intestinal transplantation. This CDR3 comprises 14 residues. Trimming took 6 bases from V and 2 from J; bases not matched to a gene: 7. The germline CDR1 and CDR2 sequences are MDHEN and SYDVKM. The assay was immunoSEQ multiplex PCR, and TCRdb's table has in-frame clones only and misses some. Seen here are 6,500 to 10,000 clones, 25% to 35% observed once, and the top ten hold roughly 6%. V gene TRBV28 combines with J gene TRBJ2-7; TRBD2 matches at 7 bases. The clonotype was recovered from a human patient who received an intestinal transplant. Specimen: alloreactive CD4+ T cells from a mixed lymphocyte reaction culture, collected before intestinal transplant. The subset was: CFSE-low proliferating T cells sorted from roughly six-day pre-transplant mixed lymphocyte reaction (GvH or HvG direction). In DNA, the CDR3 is TGTGCCAGCAGCACGGGAGCGGGACCCTACGAGCAGTACTTC. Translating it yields CASSTGAGPYEQYF.